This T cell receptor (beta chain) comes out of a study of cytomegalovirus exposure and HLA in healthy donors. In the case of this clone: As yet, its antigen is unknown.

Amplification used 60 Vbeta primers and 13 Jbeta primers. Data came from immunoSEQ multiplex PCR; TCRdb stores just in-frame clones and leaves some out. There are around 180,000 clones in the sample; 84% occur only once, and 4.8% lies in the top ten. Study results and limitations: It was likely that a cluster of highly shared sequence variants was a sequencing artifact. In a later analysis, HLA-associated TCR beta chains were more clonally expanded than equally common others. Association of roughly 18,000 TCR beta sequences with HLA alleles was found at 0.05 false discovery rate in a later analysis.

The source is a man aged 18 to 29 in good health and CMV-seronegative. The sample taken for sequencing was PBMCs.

The chain's CDR3 is CSGRQGGETQYF. The CDR3 DNA sequence: TGCAGCGGTAGACAGGGTGGAGAGACCCAGTACTTC. The V call is TRBV29-1, the J call TRBJ2-5, with 7 bases fitting TRBD1. The CDR3 is 12 amino acids. The germline V gene encodes CDR1 SQVTM and CDR2 ANQGSEA. Losses at the gene ends were 7 bases for V and 4 bases for J; bases not matched to a gene: 6.